The 32 T cell receptor beta chains below were found in one sample sequenced in a study of OX40 agonist ivuxolimab in advanced cancers. The table came from immunoSEQ multiplex PCR; TCRdb's copy has only in-frame clones and leaves some out. The data show over 50,000 clones, with roughly 91% seen just once and approximately 25% held by the top ten. The specimen comprised CD4+ or CD8+ T cells sorted from blood, sampled in a trial of the OX40 agonist ivuxolimab. The receptors were gathered from an adult with an advanced solid tumor such as melanoma, head and neck, liver or kidney cancer.

This clone has only one observation. The rearrangement uses TRBV6-1 and TRBJ2-5; the D is unclear. The CDR3 has 14 residues. Germline V gives CDR1 MNHNS, CDR2 SASEGT. Between the trimmed V and J ends, which lost 1 base and 0 bases, there was a span of 6 bases. The CDR3 DNA sequence: TGTGCCAGCAGTGAAGAAAGCTACCAAGAGACCCAGTACTTC. Translation: CASSEESYQETQYF.

The CDR3 loop is CASSVNTGGRAGELFF. The CDR3 DNA reads as TGTGCCAGCAGCGTAAATACTGGCGGGAGGGCCGGGGAGCTGTTTTTT. The gene calls are TRBV9 and TRBJ2-2; 9 bases align to TRBD2. The germline V gene has CDR1 SGDLS and CDR2 YYNGEE. CDR3 length equals 16 residues. The junction had 7 bases not matched to a gene; V was cut back by 1 base and J by 6 bases.

This chain uses TRBV9 with TRBJ1-2; D call uncertain. Trimming stripped 1 base from V and 5 bases from J, with 12 bases between. Per the germline V gene, CDR1 is SGDLS and CDR2 is YYNGEE. This CDR3 comprises 14 residues. CDR3 sequence reads: CASSVLPPSYGYTF. CDR3 coding DNA: TGTGCCAGCAGCGTACTCCCACCCTCTTATGGCTACACCTTC.

The chain uses TRBV10-2 and TRBJ2-1; D unclear. V was trimmed by 2 bases and J by 7 bases, leaving 6 bases between them. This CDR3 is built from 12 residues. Germline CDR1 is WSHSY and CDR2 is SAAADI. DNA of the CDR3: TGCGCCAGCAGTGAGCTGTGGAATGAGCAGTTCTTC. Translation: CASSELWNEQFF.

J is TRBJ2-7 and V is TRBV5-5; 8 bases match TRBD1. Germline assignment: CDR1 SGHKS and CDR2 YYEKEE (reference sequence). The CDR3 loop spans 15 amino acids. Trimming removed 0 bases from V and 3 bases from J; junction bases left unmatched: 5. The CDR3 is CASSLDQGADYEQYF. CDR3 sequence (DNA): TGTGCCAGCAGCTTGGACCAGGGGGCGGACTACGAGCAGTACTTC. Variable domain in full (rest from reference TRBV5-5 and TRBJ2-7): DAGVTQSPTHLIKTRGQQVTLRCSPISGHKSVSWYQQVLGQGPQFIFQYYEKEERGRGNFPDRFSARQFPNYSSELNVNALLLGDSALYLCASSLDQGADYEQYFGPGTRLTVT.

The rearrangement links TRBV4-1 to TRBJ1-2; no clear D. Germline-derived CDR1 and CDR2 are MGHRA and YSYEKL. The CDR3 length is 16 residues. V dropped 0 bases and J dropped 3 bases, with 14 bases sitting between them. CDR3 DNA sequence: TGCGCCAGCAGCCAAGAAAGTATCCCCGGATACTATGGCTACACCTTC. Amino acids: CASSQESIPGYYGYTF.

This chain connects TRBV2 to TRBJ1-1; no reliable D call. In germline, CDR1 is SNHLY, CDR2 FYNNEI. Trimming shortened V by 3 bases and J by 3 bases, and 2 bases separated the two germline ends. The CDR3 extends over 11 amino acids. CDR3 nucleotide sequence: TGTGCCAGCAGTGACTACACTGAAGCTTTCTTT. As protein: CASSDYTEAFF.

The chain combines TRBV28 with TRBJ2-7, with 8 bases that match TRBD1. Germline CDR1 is MDHEN and CDR2 is SYDVKM. V lost 3 bases, J lost 1 base, and 5 bases stayed unmatched. This CDR3 region has 15 residues. CDR3: CASSFPQGASYEQYF. The CDR3 DNA reads TGTGCCAGCAGTTTTCCGCAGGGGGCATCCTACGAGCAGTACTTC.

The chain joins TRBV19 to TRBJ1-1, with 7 bases matching TRBD1. V lost 3 bases and J lost 0; bases outside the gene matches: 7. The CDR3 totals 16 residues. Per germline, CDR1 LNHDA and CDR2 SQIVND (reference sequence). The CDR3: CASSIFFGTVNTEAFF. Written as DNA, the CDR3 is TGTGCCAGTAGTATTTTTTTCGGGACAGTGAACACTGAAGCTTTCTTT.

The chain is built from TRBV25-1 and TRBJ2-3; possibly TRBD1 for D (6 bases). This CDR3 is built from 16 residues. The V gene lost 1 base and the J gene lost 5 bases, with 16 bases spanning the gap. In germline, CDR1 is MGHDK, CDR2 SYGVNS. The chain's CDR3 is CASSELSGAVGDTQYF. The CDR3 bases are TGTGCCAGCAGTGAATTATCAGGGGCGGTGGGAGATACGCAGTATTTT.

The genes are TRBV29-1 and TRBJ2-5; 10 bases map to TRBD2. J gave up 1 base and V 4 bases, and 12 bases lay outside the gene matches. This CDR3 is 17 amino acids long. Germline V lookup: CDR1 SQVTM, CDR2 ANQGSEA. The CDR3 region is CSVAIQLAGEGQETQYF. CDR3 sequence (DNA): TGCAGCGTTGCGATACAGCTAGCGGGAGAGGGCCAAGAGACCCAGTACTTC.

The chain is built from TRBV30 and TRBJ2-7, with 11 bases that match TRBD2. CDR1 GTSNPN and CDR2 SVGIG come from the germline V gene (reference sequence). This CDR3 comprises 17 residues. V lost 3 bases and J lost 2; bases outside the gene matches: 12. CDR3 in DNA: TGTGCCTGGAGCGAAGGGGCTAGCGGGAGGCCCCCCTACGAGCAGTACTTC. It specifies CAWSEGASGRPPYEQYF.

This rearrangement joins TRBV19 to TRBJ2-1; TRBD2 matches 10 bases. The CDR3 covers 17 residues. V dropped 1 base and J dropped 4; count of bases not matched to a gene: 7. Germline V CDR1 and CDR2: LNHDA, SQIVND (reference sequence). The CDR3 nucleotides are TGTGCCAGTAGTATAGGGCTAGCGGGAGTGCTATACAATGAGCAGTTCTTC. It encodes CASSIGLAGVLYNEQFF.

This chain joins TRBV7-9 and TRBJ2-3; D is unclear. V gave up 1 base and J gave up 2 bases, with 7 bases separating them. There are 14 residues in the CDR3. Germline assignment: CDR1 SEHNR and CDR2 FQNEAQ (reference sequence). The CDR3: CASSLVGTTDTQYF. The DNA for the CDR3 is TGTGCCAGCAGCTTAGTAGGAACCACAGATACGCAGTATTTT.

The V and J genes are TRBV4-1 and TRBJ2-2; 7 bases agree with TRBD2. Germline CDR1 and CDR2: MGHRA and YSYEKL. This CDR3 comprises 19 residues. V shed 3 bases and J 2 bases; nucleotides not matched to a gene: 15. CDR3 nucleotides: TGCGCCAGCAGCCAGCTTACGGCGGGAGTGGGCATAAACACCGGGGAGCTGTTTTTT. It codes for CASSQLTAGVGINTGELFF.

The chain combines TRBV29-1 with TRBJ1-2; unclear D gene. The ends were cut back, 7 bases at V and 4 bases at J, with 13 bases in the middle. CDR1 is SQVTM, CDR2 ANQGSEA, per germline. This CDR3 is built from 12 residues. CDR3 DNA sequence: TGCAGCGCACAGACAATCCTCTATGGCTACACCTTC. This codes for CSAQTILYGYTF.

V gene TRBV5-1 combines with J gene TRBJ2-3; TRBD1 agrees at 9 bases. CDR1 SGHRS and CDR2 YFSETQ come from the germline V gene. The CDR3 is made up of 14 amino acids. V gave up 3 bases and J gave up 4 bases; unmatched junction bases: 3. The CDR3 loop reads CASSSQGAPDTQYF. CDR3 in DNA: TGCGCCAGCAGCTCACAGGGGGCCCCAGATACGCAGTATTTT. Full variable domain (missing parts from reference TRBV5-1 and TRBJ2-3): KAGVTQTPRYLIKTRGQQVTLSCSPISGHRSVSWYQQTPGQGLQFLFEYFSETQRNKGNFPGRFSGRQFSNSRSEMNVSTLELGDSALYLCASSSQGAPDTQYFGPGTRLTVL.

In its sample, this clone was seen a few times. The sample holds other DNA sequences that translate to the same CDR3. The V gene is TRBV20-1, the J gene TRBJ1-1; D remains ambiguous. Per germline, CDR1 DFQATT and CDR2 SNEGSKA (reference sequence). The CDR3 totals 11 residues. Trimming pared 2 bases from V and 3 bases from J, leaving 4 bases between. CDR3 loop: CSARQDTEAFF. The CDR3 DNA sequence: TGCAGTGCTAGACAGGACACTGAAGCTTTCTTT.

As regards this clone: The same CDR3 arises from other DNA sequences in this sample as well. The V call is TRBV6-5, the J call TRBJ2-3; no clear D. With 2 bases removed from V and 2 bases from J, the gap between germline ends came to 5 bases. Germline CDR1 MNHEY, CDR2 SVGAGI. This CDR3 is 13 amino acids long. CDR3 in amino acids: CASSYGSTDTQYF. CDR3 nucleotide sequence: TGTGCCAGCAGTTACGGTTCCACAGATACGCAGTATTTT.

J is TRBJ2-7 and V is TRBV6-5; 9 nucleotides match TRBD2. V lost 5 bases, J lost 4 bases, and 9 bases stayed unmatched. The CDR3 extends over 15 amino acids. Germline CDR1 is MNHEY and CDR2 is SVGAGI. The CDR3 DNA sequence: TGTGCCAGCAGTCACGCTAGCGGGATTGGTTACGAGCAGTACTTC. Amino acids: CASSHASGIGYEQYF.

This chain joins TRBV30 and TRBJ2-2; a possible D gene is TRBD1 (5 bases). Trimming took 2 bases from V and 1 from J, leaving 5 bases between them. Germline CDR1 reads GTSNPN; CDR2 reads SVGIG (reference sequence). The CDR3 is 13 residues long. This chain's CDR3 is CAWSRGNTGELFF. The CDR3 DNA follows: TGTGCCTGGAGTAGGGGGAACACCGGGGAGCTGTTTTTT.

The chain links TRBV29-1 to TRBJ1-2; D remains ambiguous. V was pared by 2 bases and J by 6 bases, with 16 bases between. The CDR3 length is 14 residues. Germline CDR1 SQVTM, CDR2 ANQGSEA. The CDR3 region has the DNA TGCAGCGTTGAAAACACCCCCCCTATAGATGGCTACACCTTC. Protein product: CSVENTPPIDGYTF.

This clone was counted once. The chain links TRBV27 to TRBJ2-7; possibly TRBD1 for D (5 bases). Trimming removed 5 bases from V and 2 bases from J, with 13 bases in between. Per the germline V gene, CDR1 is MNHEY and CDR2 is SMNVEV (reference sequence). This CDR3 is built from 14 residues. In nucleotides, the CDR3 is TGTGCCAGCAGTCCAGGGTTGCGAACCTACGAGCAGTACTTC. This encodes CASSPGLRTYEQYF.

The genes are TRBV5-8 and TRBJ1-1; 10 bases align to TRBD1. V was pared by 4 bases and J by 2 bases, with 11 bases of the junction left unmatched. Germline loops: CDR1 SGHTS, CDR2 YDEGEE. The CDR3 is 17 amino acids. Here the CDR3 DNA reads TGTGCCAGCAGCGTGCCCGGGACAGGGGCCCTTAACACTGAAGCTTTCTTT. This translates into CASSVPGTGALNTEAFF.

The chain links TRBV28 to TRBJ2-1, with 9 bases matching TRBD2. After removal of 4 bases from V and 14 bases from J, the junction contained 6 bases not matched to a gene. The length of the CDR3 is 12 residues. Germline V gene data show CDR1 as MDHEN and CDR2 as SYDVKM. The DNA of the CDR3 is TGTGCCAGCAGTTGGGGACTAGCCAGCGAGTTCTTC. Translation: CASSWGLASEFF.

CDR3 protein: CASSILGRDGQPQHF. The CDR3 DNA follows: TGTGCCAGTAGTATACTCGGCCGGGACGGGCAGCCCCAGCATTTT. The chain is built from TRBV19 and TRBJ1-5; possible D gene TRBD1, 5 bases. Trimming removed 2 bases at V and 7 bases at J, with 15 bases between. Germline V gives CDR1 LNHDA, CDR2 SQIVND (reference sequence). The CDR3 runs to 15 residues.

This clone came up once. An end of the junction does not agree with germline; a read error may underlie this. This chain links TRBV11-2 with TRBJ2-2; D perhaps matches TRBD1 (6 bases). Germline CDR1 SGHAT, CDR2 FQNNGV. The CDR3 consists of 15 residues. CDR3 DNA: TGTGCCGGCAGCTTAGCGACAGGGAACACCGGGGAGCTGTTTTTT. Its protein is CAGSLATGNTGELFF.

The chain links TRBV4-1 to TRBJ2-7, with 10 bases fitting TRBD2. The germline CDR1 and CDR2 sequences are MGHRA and YSYEKL. This CDR3 has 15 amino acids. Unmatched junction bases numbered 6, after V lost 3 bases and J lost 4 bases. CDR3 sequence: CASSHGLAGVYEQYF. CDR3 sequence (DNA): TGCGCCAGCAGCCATGGGCTAGCGGGAGTTTACGAGCAGTACTTC.

This chain links TRBV9 with TRBJ2-1; D is unclear. This CDR3 spans 15 amino acids. Per germline, CDR1 SGDLS and CDR2 YYNGEE. Trimming removed 3 bases from V and 0 bases from J, with 10 bases in between. The CDR3 protein is CASSAGYSSYNEQFF. The CDR3 region has the DNA TGTGCCAGCAGCGCTGGTTATAGCTCCTACAATGAGCAGTTCTTC.

The gene calls are TRBV7-2 and TRBJ2-1; TRBD2 agrees at 7 bases. The CDR3 length is 17 residues. Unmatched junction bases numbered 12, after V lost 2 bases and J lost 5 bases. CDR1 is SGHTA, CDR2 FQGNSA, per germline. Here the CDR3 DNA reads TGTGCCAGCAGCTTAATCCACGCTGAGCGGGGCGACAATGAGCAGTTCTTC. This encodes CASSLIHAERGDNEQFF.

This rearrangement joins TRBV2 to TRBJ2-1; maybe TRBD2 (5 bases). V was cut by 0 bases and J by 10 bases, with 19 bases left in between. The CDR3 has 16 amino acids. The germline gives CDR1 SNHLY, CDR2 FYNNEI. CDR3 in amino acids: CASSEARSLGEGEQFF. The CDR3 coding sequence is TGTGCCAGCAGTGAAGCGAGGTCCCTCGGGGAAGGAGAGCAGTTCTTC.

The table lists this clone with a count of one. The chain couples TRBV28 to TRBJ2-2; no clear D. The germline V gene has CDR1 MDHEN and CDR2 SYDVKM. The CDR3 has 13 amino acids. Trimming removed 6 bases at V and 6 bases at J, with 11 bases between. As DNA, the CDR3 is TGTGCCAGCAGCCCCCCCTACTCCGGGGAGCTGTTTTTT. Protein product: CASSPPYSGELFF.